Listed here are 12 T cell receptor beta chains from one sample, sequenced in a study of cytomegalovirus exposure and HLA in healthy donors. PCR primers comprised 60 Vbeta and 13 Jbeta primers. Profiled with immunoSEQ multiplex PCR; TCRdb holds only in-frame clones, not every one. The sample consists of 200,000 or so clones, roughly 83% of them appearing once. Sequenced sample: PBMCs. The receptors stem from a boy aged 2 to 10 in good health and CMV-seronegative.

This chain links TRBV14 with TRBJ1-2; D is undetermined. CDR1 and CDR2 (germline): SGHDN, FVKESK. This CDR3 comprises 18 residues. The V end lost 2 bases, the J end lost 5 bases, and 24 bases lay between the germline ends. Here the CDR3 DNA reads TGTGCCAGCAGCCAATTCGTTGATTTAGCGACCGCGCGGTATGGCTACACCTTC. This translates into CASSQFVDLATARYGYTF.

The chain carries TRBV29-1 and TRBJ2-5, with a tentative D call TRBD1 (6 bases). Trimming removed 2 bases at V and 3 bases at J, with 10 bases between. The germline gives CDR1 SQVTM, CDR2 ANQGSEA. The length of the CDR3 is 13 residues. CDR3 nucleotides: TGCAGCGTTGAAAGGGGGTCGGAAGAGACCCAGTACTTC. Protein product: CSVERGSEETQYF.

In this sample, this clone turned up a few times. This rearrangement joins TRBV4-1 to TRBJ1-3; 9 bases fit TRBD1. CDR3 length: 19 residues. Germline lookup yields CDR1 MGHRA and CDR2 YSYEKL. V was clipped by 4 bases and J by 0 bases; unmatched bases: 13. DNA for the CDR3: TGCGCCAGCAGCCGACCGGGACAGGGTTTTACCAACTCTGGAAACACCATATATTTT. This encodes CASSRPGQGFTNSGNTIYF.

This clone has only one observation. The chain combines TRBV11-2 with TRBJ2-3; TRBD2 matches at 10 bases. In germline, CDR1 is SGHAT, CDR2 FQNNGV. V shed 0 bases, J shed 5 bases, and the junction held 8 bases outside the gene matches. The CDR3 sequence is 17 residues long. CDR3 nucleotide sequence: TGTGCCAGCAGCTTAGAATTAAGCGGGAGGGCCGTAGATACGCAGTATTTT. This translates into CASSLELSGRAVDTQYF. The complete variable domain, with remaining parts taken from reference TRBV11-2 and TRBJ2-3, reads EAGVAQSPRYKIIEKRQSVAFWCNPISGHATLYWYQQILGQGPKLLIQFQNNGVVDDSQLPKDRFSAERLKGVDSTLKIQPAKLEDSAVYLCASSLELSGRAVDTQYFGPGTRLTVL.

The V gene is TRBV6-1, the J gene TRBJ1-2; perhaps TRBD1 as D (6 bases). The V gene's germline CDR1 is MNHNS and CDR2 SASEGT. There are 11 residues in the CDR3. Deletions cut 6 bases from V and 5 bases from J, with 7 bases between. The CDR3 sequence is CASRGAYGYTF. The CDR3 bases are TGTGCCAGCAGGGGGGCTTATGGCTACACCTTC.

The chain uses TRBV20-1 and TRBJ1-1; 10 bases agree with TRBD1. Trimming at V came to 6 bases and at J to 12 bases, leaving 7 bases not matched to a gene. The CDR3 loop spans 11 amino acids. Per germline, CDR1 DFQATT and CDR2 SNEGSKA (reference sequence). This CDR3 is CSAARTGGTFF. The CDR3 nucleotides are TGCAGTGCGGCCCGGACAGGGGGGACTTTCTTT.

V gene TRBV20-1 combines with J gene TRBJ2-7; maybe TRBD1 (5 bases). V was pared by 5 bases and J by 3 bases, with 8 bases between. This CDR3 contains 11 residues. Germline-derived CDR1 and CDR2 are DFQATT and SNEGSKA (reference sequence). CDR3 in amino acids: CSAPDNYEQYF. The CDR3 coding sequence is TGCAGTGCTCCGGACAACTACGAGCAGTACTTC.

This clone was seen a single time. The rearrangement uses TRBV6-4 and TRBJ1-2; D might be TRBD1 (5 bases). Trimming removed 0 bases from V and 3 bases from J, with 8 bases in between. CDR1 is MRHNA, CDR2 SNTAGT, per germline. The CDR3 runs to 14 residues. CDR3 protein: CASSDSARDYGYTF. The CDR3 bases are TGTGCCAGCAGTGACTCAGCCAGGGACTATGGCTACACCTTC.

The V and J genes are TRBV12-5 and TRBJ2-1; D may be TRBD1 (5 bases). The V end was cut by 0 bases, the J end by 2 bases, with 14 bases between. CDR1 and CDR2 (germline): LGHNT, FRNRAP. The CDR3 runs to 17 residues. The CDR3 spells CASGLVLGQAAYNEQFF. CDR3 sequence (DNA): TGTGCTAGTGGTTTGGTACTGGGGCAGGCCGCCTACAATGAGCAGTTCTTC.

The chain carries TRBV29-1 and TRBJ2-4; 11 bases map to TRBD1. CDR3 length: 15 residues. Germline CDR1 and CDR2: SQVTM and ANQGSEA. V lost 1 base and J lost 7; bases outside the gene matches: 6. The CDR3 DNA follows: TGCAGCGTTGAAGGGACAGGGGGCGAAGGCAACATTCAGTACTTC. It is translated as CSVEGTGGEGNIQYF.

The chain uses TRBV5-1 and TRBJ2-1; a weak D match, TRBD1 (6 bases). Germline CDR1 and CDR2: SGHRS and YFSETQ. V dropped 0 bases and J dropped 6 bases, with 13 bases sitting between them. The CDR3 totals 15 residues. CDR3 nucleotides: TGCGCCAGCAGCTTGGAGCCAGGGGCGGGCAATGAGCAGTTCTTC. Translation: CASSLEPGAGNEQFF.

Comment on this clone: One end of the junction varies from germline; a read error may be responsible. CDR3 nucleotide sequence: TGTGCTAGCAGTAAAGGACAGGATCAAGAGACCCAGTACTTC. Its protein product is CASSKGQDQETQYF. V gene TRBV7-7 combines with J gene TRBJ2-5; 7 bases align to TRBD1. Germline V lookup: CDR1 SSHAT, CDR2 FNYEAQ (reference sequence). The CDR3 spans 14 residues.